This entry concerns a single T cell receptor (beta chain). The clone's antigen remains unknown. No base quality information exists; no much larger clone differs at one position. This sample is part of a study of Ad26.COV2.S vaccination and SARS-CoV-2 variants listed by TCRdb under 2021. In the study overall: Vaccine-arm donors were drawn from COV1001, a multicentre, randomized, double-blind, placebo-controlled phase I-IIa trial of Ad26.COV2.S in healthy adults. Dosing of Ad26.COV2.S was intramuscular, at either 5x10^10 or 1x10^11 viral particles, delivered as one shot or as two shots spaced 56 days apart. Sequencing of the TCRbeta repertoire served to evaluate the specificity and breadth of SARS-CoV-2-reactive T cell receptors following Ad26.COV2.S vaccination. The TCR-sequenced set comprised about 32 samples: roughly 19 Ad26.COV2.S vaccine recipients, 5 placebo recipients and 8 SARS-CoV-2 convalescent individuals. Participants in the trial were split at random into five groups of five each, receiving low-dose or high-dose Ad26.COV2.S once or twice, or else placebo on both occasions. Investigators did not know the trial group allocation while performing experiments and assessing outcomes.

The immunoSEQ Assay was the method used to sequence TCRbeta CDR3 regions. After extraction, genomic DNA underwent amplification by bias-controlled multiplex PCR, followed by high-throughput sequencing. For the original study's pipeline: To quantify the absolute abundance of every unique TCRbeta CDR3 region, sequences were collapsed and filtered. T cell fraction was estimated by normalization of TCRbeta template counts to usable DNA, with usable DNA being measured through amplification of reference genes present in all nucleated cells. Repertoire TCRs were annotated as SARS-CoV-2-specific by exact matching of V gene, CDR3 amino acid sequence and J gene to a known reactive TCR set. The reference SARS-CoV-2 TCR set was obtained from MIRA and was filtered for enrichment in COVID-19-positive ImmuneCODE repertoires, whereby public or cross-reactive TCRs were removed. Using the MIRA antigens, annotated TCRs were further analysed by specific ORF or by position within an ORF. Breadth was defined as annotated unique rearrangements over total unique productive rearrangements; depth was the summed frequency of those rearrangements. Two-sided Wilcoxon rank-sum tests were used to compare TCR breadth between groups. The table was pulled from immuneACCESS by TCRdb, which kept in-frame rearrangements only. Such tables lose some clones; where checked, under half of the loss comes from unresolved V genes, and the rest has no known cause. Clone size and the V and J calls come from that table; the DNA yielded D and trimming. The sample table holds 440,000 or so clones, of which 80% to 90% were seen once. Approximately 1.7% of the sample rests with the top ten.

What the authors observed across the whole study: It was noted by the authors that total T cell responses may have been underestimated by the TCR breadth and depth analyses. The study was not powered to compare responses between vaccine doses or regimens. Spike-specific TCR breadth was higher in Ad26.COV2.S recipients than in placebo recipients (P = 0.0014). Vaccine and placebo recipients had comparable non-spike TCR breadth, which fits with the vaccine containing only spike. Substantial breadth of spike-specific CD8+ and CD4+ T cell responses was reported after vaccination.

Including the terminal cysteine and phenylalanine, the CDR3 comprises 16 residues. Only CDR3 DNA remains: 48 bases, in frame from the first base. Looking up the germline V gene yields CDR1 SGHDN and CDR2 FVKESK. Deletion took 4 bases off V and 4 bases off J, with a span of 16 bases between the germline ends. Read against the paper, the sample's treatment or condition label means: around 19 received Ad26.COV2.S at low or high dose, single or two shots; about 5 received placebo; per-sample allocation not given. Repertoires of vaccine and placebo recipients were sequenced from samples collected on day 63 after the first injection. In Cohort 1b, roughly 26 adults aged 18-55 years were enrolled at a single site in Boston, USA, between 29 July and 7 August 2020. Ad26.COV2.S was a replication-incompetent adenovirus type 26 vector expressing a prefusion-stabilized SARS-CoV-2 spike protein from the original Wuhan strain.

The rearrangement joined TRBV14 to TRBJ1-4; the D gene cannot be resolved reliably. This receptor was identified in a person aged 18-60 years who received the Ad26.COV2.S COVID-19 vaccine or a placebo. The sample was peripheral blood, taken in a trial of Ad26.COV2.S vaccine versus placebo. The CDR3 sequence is CASSPGLGNLNEKLFF. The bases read TGTGCCAGCAGCCCCGGCCTCGGGAATCTTAATGAAAAACTGTTTTTT. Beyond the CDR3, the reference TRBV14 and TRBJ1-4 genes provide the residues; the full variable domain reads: EAGVTQFPSHSVIEKGQTVTLRCDPISGHDNLYWYRRVMGKEIKFLLHFVKESKQDESGMPNNRFLAERTGGTYSTLKVQPAELEDSGVYFCASSPGLGNLNEKLFFGSGTQLSVL.